The 21 T cell receptor beta chains listed next were all sequenced from one sample in a study of cytomegalovirus exposure and HLA in healthy donors (dated by TCRdb to 2015 to 2018). The library was prepared using the immunoSEQ multiplex PCR assay. Entries here come from immuneACCESS through TCRdb and include only in-frame sequences with V and J called. Some clones fail to appear in such tables; in the studies checked, an unresolved V gene covers under half of the shortfall, and the cause of the remainder is unknown. The sample includes around 190,000 clones, with about 81% observed a single time. The top ten hold 1% to 1.5% of the sample. Sequenced: PBMCs. Every receptor here comes from a woman aged 30 to 39 in good health and CMV-seronegative.

The chain combines TRBV5-1 with TRBJ2-2; 7 nucleotides line up with TRBD2. V lost 7 bases, J lost 0 bases, and 3 bases stayed unmatched. Looked up from germline, CDR1 is SGHRS and CDR2 is YFSETQ. CDR3 length: 14 residues. The DNA for the CDR3 is TGCGCCAGCTCTAGCGGTCCGAACACCGGGGAGCTGTTTTTT. It encodes CASSSGPNTGELFF.

The CDR3 sequence: CASSMELAFYNEQFF. The CDR3 DNA is TGTGCCAGTAGTATGGAACTAGCTTTCTACAATGAGCAGTTCTTC. The chain employs TRBV19 and TRBJ2-1; possible D gene TRBD2, 6 bases. The germline V gene has CDR1 LNHDA and CDR2 SQIVND (reference sequence). V lost 3 bases to trimming and J lost 3 bases, with 12 bases between them. The CDR3 is made up of 15 amino acids.

This chain connects TRBV5-1 to TRBJ2-3; TRBD2 matches 7 bases. CDR1 SGHRS and CDR2 YFSETQ come from the germline V gene. The CDR3 runs to 16 residues. The V gene end was trimmed by 0 bases and the J gene end by 0 bases; junction bases not matched to a gene: 4. The DNA of the CDR3 is TGCGCCAGCAGCTTGGTAGGAGCGGGGAGCACAGATACGCAGTATTTT. It specifies CASSLVGAGSTDTQYF.

This clone was recorded a few times. This chain links TRBV7-2 with TRBJ1-3; D possibly corresponds to TRBD1 (6 bases). Germline V gene data show CDR1 as SGHTA and CDR2 as FQGNSA. This CDR3 contains 15 residues. The V gene lost 5 bases and the J gene lost 0 bases, with 11 bases spanning the gap. CDR3 residues: CASSPYRVSGNTIYF. The CDR3 nucleotides read TGTGCCAGCAGCCCGTACAGGGTCTCTGGAAACACCATATATTTT.

The chain uses TRBV7-3 and TRBJ2-2, with D tentatively TRBD2 (6 bases). The germline gives CDR1 SGHTA, CDR2 FQGTGA. The CDR3 covers 16 residues. The V and J ends lost 0 bases and 6 bases respectively, with 14 bases between them. CDR3 DNA: TGTGCCAGCAGCTTAACTAGGCAGGGAGGAGCCGGGGAGCTGTTTTTT. Its translation is CASSLTRQGGAGELFF.

Only one count was recorded for this clone. This rearrangement joins TRBV5-5 to TRBJ1-2, with TRBD1 matching over 8 bases. In germline, CDR1 is SGHKS, CDR2 YYEKEE (reference sequence). Unmatched junction bases numbered 8, after V lost 5 bases and J lost 5 bases. The CDR3 loop spans 14 amino acids. The CDR3 is CASRATGGRYGYTF. The CDR3 coding sequence is TGTGCCAGCAGGGCTACAGGGGGTCGTTATGGCTACACCTTC.

The genes are TRBV9 and TRBJ1-6, with a possible D match to TRBD1 (5 bases). Germline CDR1 SGDLS, CDR2 YYNGEE. This CDR3 has 14 residues. Deletions cut 5 bases from V and 5 bases from J, with 11 bases between. In nucleotides, the CDR3 is TGTGCCAGCAGGTCGGGGGTGCATAATTCACCCCTCCACTTT. Residues: CASRSGVHNSPLHF.

The chain couples TRBV4-1 to TRBJ2-2; 8 nucleotides line up with TRBD2. V gave up 0 bases and J gave up 6 bases; unmatched junction bases: 12. CDR1 is MGHRA, CDR2 YSYEKL, per germline. CDR3 size: 18 residues. The CDR3 DNA follows: TGCGCCAGCAGCCAAGAATTGGCCGGGAGGGCCTGGGCCGGGGAGCTGTTTTTT. Translated, it gives CASSQELAGRAWAGELFF.

V gene TRBV6-5 combines with J gene TRBJ2-7; maybe TRBD1 (7 bases). This CDR3 region has 15 residues. V was trimmed by 7 bases and J by 2 bases, leaving 18 bases between them. Germline CDR1 reads MNHEY; CDR2 reads SVGAGI. The CDR3 reads CASNWGAGGTYEQYF. In nucleotides, the CDR3 is TGTGCCAGCAACTGGGGGGCAGGGGGGACCTACGAGCAGTACTTC.

The CDR3 region is CASSVNVAGDYEQYF. DNA for the CDR3: TGTGCCAGCAGCGTAAACGTAGCGGGGGACTACGAGCAGTACTTC. The chain recombines TRBV9 with TRBJ2-7; 9 positions agree with TRBD2. Germline V gives CDR1 SGDLS, CDR2 YYNGEE. This CDR3 region has 15 residues. Unmatched junction bases numbered 5, after V lost 1 base and J lost 3 bases.

The chain has TRBV15 and TRBJ1-6; TRBD1 might be the D (5 bases). The CDR3 spans 14 residues. V was clipped by 0 bases and J by 7 bases, with 7 bases between them. The germline CDR1 and CDR2 sequences are LNHNV and YYDKDF (reference sequence). CDR3: CATSRDRANSPLHF. The DNA of the CDR3 is TGTGCCACCAGCAGAGACAGGGCAAATTCACCCCTCCACTTT. Combining the CDR3 with reference TRBV15 and TRBJ1-6 gives the whole variable domain DAMVIQNPRYQVTQFGKPVTLSCSQTLNHNVMYWYQQKSSQAPKLLFHYYDKDFNNEADTPDNFQSRRPNTSFCFLDIRSPGLGDTAMYLCATSRDRANSPLHFGNGTRLTVT.

The V call is TRBV27, the J call TRBJ1-5; D is undetermined. The V end lost 0 bases, the J end lost 0 bases, and 9 bases lay between the germline ends. CDR1 MNHEY and CDR2 SMNVEV come from the germline V gene (reference sequence). The CDR3 is made up of 16 amino acids. CDR3 coding DNA: TGTGCCAGCAGTTTATCGGGGAGCCCTAGCAATCAGCCCCAGCATTTT. Translating it yields CASSLSGSPSNQPQHF.

This clone has only a few counts. The gene calls are TRBV6-1 and TRBJ2-1; TRBD1 is a possible D gene (10 bases). The germline gives CDR1 MNHNS, CDR2 SASEGT. Trimming removed 3 bases at V and 12 bases at J, with 21 bases between. The CDR3 consists of 15 residues. CDR3 nucleotide sequence: TGTGCCAGCAGTGACCACGACAGGGGGCGGGGGGGGCAGTTCTTC. Translating gives CASSDHDRGRGGQFF.

The gene calls are TRBV6-4 and TRBJ1-2; TRBD1 aligns across 7 bases. The CDR3 loop spans 15 amino acids. V trimming: 2 bases; J trimming: 5 bases; junction bases outside the gene matches: 8. The germline CDR1 and CDR2 sequences are MRHNA and SNTAGT. CDR3 bases: TGTGCCAGCAGTGACCCGACAGGGAGGCAGTATGGCTACACCTTC. Its protein is CASSDPTGRQYGYTF.

In this sample, this clone turned up a few times. The rearrangement uses TRBV5-4 and TRBJ2-3, with 7 nucleotides matching TRBD1. Losses at the gene ends were 0 bases for V and 3 bases for J; bases not matched to a gene: 1. Looked up from germline, CDR1 is SGHNT and CDR2 is YYREEE (reference sequence). The CDR3 is 14 residues long. CDR3 coding DNA: TGTGCCAGCAGCTTGGAGGGGGCTACAGATACGCAGTATTTT. Protein: CASSLEGATDTQYF.

The chain has TRBV4-1 and TRBJ1-5, with D unclear. Germline V gives CDR1 MGHRA, CDR2 YSYEKL. The CDR3 spans 13 residues. Deletions cut 1 base from V and 6 bases from J, with 7 bases between. CDR3 amino acids: CASSQGATQPQHF. CDR3 in DNA: TGCGCCAGCAGCCAAGGCGCCACTCAGCCCCAGCATTTT.

The rearrangement uses TRBV2 and TRBJ2-1; 7 positions agree with TRBD2. Looked up from germline, CDR1 is SNHLY and CDR2 is FYNNEI. The CDR3 spans 13 residues. Trimming removed 8 bases from V and 6 bases from J; junction bases left unmatched: 7. CDR3 sequence: CASQTGTINEQFF. The CDR3 nucleotides read TGTGCCAGCCAAACCGGGACTATCAATGAGCAGTTCTTC.

Remarks on this clone: This sample includes further DNA sequences coding for the same CDR3. The chain is built from TRBV30 and TRBJ2-7; the match to TRBD2 covers 8 bases. The CDR3 runs 14 residues. The junction had 10 bases not matched to a gene; V was cut back by 3 bases and J by 6 bases. Germline CDR1 and CDR2: GTSNPN and SVGIG (reference sequence). CDR3 sequence reads: CAWRGFGGAGEQYF. The CDR3 DNA reads TGTGCCTGGAGGGGATTCGGGGGGGCTGGCGAGCAGTACTTC. Full variable domain (missing parts from reference TRBV30 and TRBJ2-7): SQTIHQWPATLVQPVGSPLSLECTVEGTSNPNLYWYRQAAGRGLQLLFYSVGIGQISSEVPQNLSASRPQDRQFILSSKKLLLSDSGFYLCAWRGFGGAGEQYFGPGTRLTVT.

This clone was counted at least ten times. The chain joins TRBV4-1 to TRBJ2-2; TRBD2 aligns across 10 bases. The J segment lost 5 bases and the V segment lost 3 bases, leaving 9 bases of the junction unmatched. There are 17 residues in the CDR3. Germline CDR1 MGHRA, CDR2 YSYEKL. CDR3 residues: CASSQDPGLALTGELFF. The CDR3 coding sequence is TGCGCCAGCAGCCAGGACCCGGGACTAGCGTTGACCGGGGAGCTGTTTTTT.

This clone showed up just once. The chain recombines TRBV4-2 with TRBJ2-1; weak D call: TRBD2 (7 bases). The CDR3 covers 16 residues. The germline CDR1 and CDR2 sequences are LGHNA and YNFKEQ. V was cut by 0 bases and J by 10 bases, with 19 bases left in between. CDR3 amino acids: CASSQDQAGAGGEQFF. CDR3 DNA: TGTGCCAGCAGCCAAGATCAGGCGGGGGCGGGCGGCGAGCAGTTCTTC.

The chain carries TRBV10-3 and TRBJ2-5; D is possibly TRBD1 (6 bases). The CDR3 length is 15 residues. Germline CDR1 is ENHRY and CDR2 is SYGVKD. V was cut by 0 bases and J by 5 bases, with 13 bases left in between. The CDR3 reads CAISESQGIPETQYF. The CDR3 DNA sequence: TGTGCCATCAGTGAGTCCCAGGGGATTCCGGAGACCCAGTACTTC.